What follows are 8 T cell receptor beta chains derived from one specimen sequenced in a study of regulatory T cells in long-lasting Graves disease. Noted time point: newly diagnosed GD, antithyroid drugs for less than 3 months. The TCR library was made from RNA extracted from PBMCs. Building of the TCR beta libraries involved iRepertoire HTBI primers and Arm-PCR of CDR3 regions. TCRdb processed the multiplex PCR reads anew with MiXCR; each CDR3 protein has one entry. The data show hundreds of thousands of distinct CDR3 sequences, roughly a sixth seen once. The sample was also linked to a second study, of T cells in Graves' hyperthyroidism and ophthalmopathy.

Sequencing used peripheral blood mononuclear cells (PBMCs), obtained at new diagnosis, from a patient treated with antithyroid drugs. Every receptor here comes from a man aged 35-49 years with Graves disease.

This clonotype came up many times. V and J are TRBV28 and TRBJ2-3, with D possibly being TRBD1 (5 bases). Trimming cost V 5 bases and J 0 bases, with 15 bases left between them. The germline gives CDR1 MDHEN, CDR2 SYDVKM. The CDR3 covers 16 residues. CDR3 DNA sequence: TGTGCCAGCAGTCCGCGAAGGGGTTCTAGCACAGATACGCAGTATTTT. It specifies CASSPRRGSSTDTQYF.

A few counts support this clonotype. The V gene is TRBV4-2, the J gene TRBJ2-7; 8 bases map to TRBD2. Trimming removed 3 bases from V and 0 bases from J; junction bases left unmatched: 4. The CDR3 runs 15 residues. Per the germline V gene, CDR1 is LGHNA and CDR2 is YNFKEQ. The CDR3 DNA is TGTGCCAGCAGCCACGGGACTAGACCCTCCTACGAGCAGTACTTC. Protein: CASSHGTRPSYEQYF.

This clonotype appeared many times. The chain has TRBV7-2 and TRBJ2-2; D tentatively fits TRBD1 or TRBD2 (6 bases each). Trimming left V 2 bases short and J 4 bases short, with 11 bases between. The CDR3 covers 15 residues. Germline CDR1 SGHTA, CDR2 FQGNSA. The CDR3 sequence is CASSLSGAPTGELFF. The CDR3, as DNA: TGTGCCAGCAGCTTATCGGGGGCGCCCACCGGGGAGCTGTTTTTT.

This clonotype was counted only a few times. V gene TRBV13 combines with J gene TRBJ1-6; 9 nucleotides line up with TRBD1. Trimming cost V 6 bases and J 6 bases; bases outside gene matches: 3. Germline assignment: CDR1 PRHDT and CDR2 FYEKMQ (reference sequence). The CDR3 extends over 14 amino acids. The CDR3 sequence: CASRWTGANSPLHF. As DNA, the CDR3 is TGTGCCAGCAGATGGACAGGGGCTAATTCACCCCTCCACTTT. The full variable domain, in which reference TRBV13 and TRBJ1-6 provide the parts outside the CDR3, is AAGVIQSPRHLIKEKRETATLKCYPIPRHDTVYWYQQGPGQDPQFLISFYEKMQSDKGSIPDRFSAQQFSDYHSELNMSSLELGDSALYFCASRWTGANSPLHFGNGTRLTVT.

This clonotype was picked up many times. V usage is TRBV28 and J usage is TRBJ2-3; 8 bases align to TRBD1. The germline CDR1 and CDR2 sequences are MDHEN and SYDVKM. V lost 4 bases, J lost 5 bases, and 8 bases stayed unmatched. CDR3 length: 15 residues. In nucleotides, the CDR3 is TGTGCCAGCAGTTCCCCACAGGGGGTTGGAGATACGCAGTATTTT. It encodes CASSSPQGVGDTQYF.

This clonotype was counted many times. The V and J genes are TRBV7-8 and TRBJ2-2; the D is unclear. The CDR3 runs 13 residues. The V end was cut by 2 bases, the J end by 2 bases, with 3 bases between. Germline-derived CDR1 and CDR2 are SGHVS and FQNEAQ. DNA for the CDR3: TGTGCCAGCAGCTTACCCAACACCGGGGAGCTGTTTTTT. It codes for CASSLPNTGELFF.

The CDR3 sequence is CASRTSGTSEKLFF. CDR3 coding DNA: TGCGCCAGCAGGACATCCGGGACAAGTGAAAAACTGTTTTTT. The rearrangement joins TRBV5-1 to TRBJ1-4, with TRBD1 as a possible D gene (6 bases). V was shortened by 5 bases and J by 7 bases, with 15 bases between the two germline ends. CDR1 is SGHRS and CDR2 is YFSETQ in the germline V gene. The CDR3 is 14 residues long.

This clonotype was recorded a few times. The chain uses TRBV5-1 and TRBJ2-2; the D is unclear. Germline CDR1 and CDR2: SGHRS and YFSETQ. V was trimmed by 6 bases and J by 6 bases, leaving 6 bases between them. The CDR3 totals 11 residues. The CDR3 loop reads CASKDAGELFF. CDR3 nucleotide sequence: TGCGCCAGCAAAGATGCCGGGGAGCTGTTTTTT.